This entry is about one TCR beta chain. The data are from a study of blood T cell repertoires in COVID-19. Overall study: Samples representing acute and convalescent COVID-19 were sourced from the United States, Italy and Spain.

There are 12 residues in the CDR3. J was trimmed by 11 bases and V by 3 bases; bases with no gene match: 6. Germline-derived CDR1 and CDR2 are SGDLS and YYNGEE. TCRdb keeps only in-frame clones here, not all; method: immunoSEQ multiplex PCR. The sample lists 15,000 or so clones, about 83% occurring once. V usage is TRBV9 and J usage is TRBJ1-1; 8 bases map to TRBD1. Sequencing was carried out using peripheral blood. This clonotype was obtained from a woman in her sixties or seventies with acute or convalescent COVID-19. CDR3 loop: CASSGLDREAFF. The CDR3 nucleotides read TGTGCCAGCAGCGGGTTGGACAGGGAGGCTTTCTTT.